What follows are 10 T cell receptor beta chains derived from one specimen sequenced in a study of T cell changes during pregnancy in multiple sclerosis (dated by TCRdb to about 2019). Preparation of the library involved the immunoSEQ multiplex PCR assay. Held by TCRdb, this immuneACCESS table contains in-frame sequences only and omits some clones. Under half of the omission traces to an unresolved V gene where checked; the cause of the rest is unknown. The sample data list roughly 99,000 clones, and 85% to 95% of these were observed just once. Roughly 0.82% of the sample is taken by the ten largest. Material: peripheral blood, obtained in the third trimester of pregnancy. Receptors were obtained from a female donor in good health, enrolled as a control in a pregnancy study.

The genes are TRBV7-3 and TRBJ2-1; 9 nucleotides match TRBD1. V gave up 7 bases and J gave up 4 bases; unmatched junction bases: 5. Germline V CDR1 and CDR2: SGHTA, FQGTGA. The CDR3 sequence is 14 residues long. CDR3 amino acids: CASTDRGKYNEQFF. The DNA for the CDR3 is TGTGCCAGCACCGACAGGGGGAAATACAATGAGCAGTTCTTC. Together with reference TRBV7-3 and TRBJ2-1, the CDR3 gives the full variable domain: GAGVSQTPSNKVTEKGKYVELRCDPISGHTALYWYRQSLGQGPEFLIYFQGTGAADDSGLPNDRFFAVRPEGSVSTLKIQRTERGDSAVYLCASTDRGKYNEQFFGPGTRLTVL.

The CDR3 spells CASPSGGEETQYF. The CDR3 bases are TGTGCCAGCCCCAGCGGGGGGGAAGAGACCCAGTACTTC. The V and J genes are TRBV7-2 and TRBJ2-5; 10 bases fit TRBD2. Germline loops: CDR1 SGHTA, CDR2 FQGNSA. This CDR3 comprises 13 residues. V lost 8 bases and J lost 3; bases outside the gene matches: 3.

Points on this clone: The sample holds other DNA sequences that translate to the same CDR3. This sequence joins TRBV13 and TRBJ2-5; 13 nucleotides line up with TRBD2. Losses at the gene ends were 3 bases for V and 0 bases for J; bases not matched to a gene: 1. The CDR3 has 16 amino acids. Germline lookup yields CDR1 PRHDT and CDR2 FYEKMQ (reference sequence). The CDR3 nucleotides are TGTGCCAGCAGCTTTGGGACTAGCGGGGACCAAGAGACCCAGTACTTC. Its protein is CASSFGTSGDQETQYF. Full variable domain (missing parts from reference TRBV13 and TRBJ2-5): AAGVIQSPRHLIKEKRETATLKCYPIPRHDTVYWYQQGPGQDPQFLISFYEKMQSDKGSIPDRFSAQQFSDYHSELNMSSLELGDSALYFCASSFGTSGDQETQYFGPGTRLLVL.

The V and J genes are TRBV7-6 and TRBJ2-7; possible D gene TRBD2, 6 bases. This CDR3 region has 15 residues. V was clipped by 1 base and J by 2 bases, with 12 bases between them. Per germline, CDR1 SGHVS and CDR2 FNYEAQ. The chain's CDR3 is CASSLGRGRAYEQYF. CDR3 DNA sequence: TGTGCCAGCAGCTTAGGGAGGGGAAGGGCCTACGAGCAGTACTTC.

This chain links TRBV4-3 with TRBJ1-2; possible D gene TRBD1, 5 bases. Trimming pared 0 bases from V and 4 bases from J, leaving 18 bases between. The germline V gene has CDR1 LGHNA and CDR2 YSLEER. The CDR3 spans 17 residues. In DNA form, the CDR3 reads TGCGCCAGCAGCCAAGATCTTAACAGGTGGGGTGGCTATGGCTACACCTTC. Translation: CASSQDLNRWGGYGYTF.

The V gene is TRBV9, the J gene TRBJ2-1; TRBD2 might be the D (6 bases). V lost 2 bases, J lost 7 bases, and 13 bases lay in between. CDR3 length: 14 residues. CDR1 and CDR2 from the germline V gene are SGDLS and YYNGEE. CDR3 nucleotides: TGTGCCAGCAGCGTTCACGGAGGGACGAATGAGCAGTTCTTC. Its translation is CASSVHGGTNEQFF.

J is TRBJ2-2 and V is TRBV30; D unclear. Germline V gene sequence: CDR1 GTSNPN, CDR2 SVGIG (reference sequence). The CDR3 is 14 amino acids. V lost 0 bases to trimming and J lost 1 base, with 6 bases between them. The DNA for the CDR3 is TGTGCCTGGAGTGTTTTAGTGAACACCGGGGAGCTGTTTTTT. Encoded protein: CAWSVLVNTGELFF.

V is TRBV19 and J is TRBJ2-2, with D possibly TRBD1 on 5 matching bases. Germline assignment: CDR1 LNHDA and CDR2 SQIVND (reference sequence). The CDR3 is made up of 15 amino acids. The V and J ends lost 0 bases and 0 bases respectively, with 5 bases between them. CDR3: CASSIDRANTGELFF. The CDR3 coding sequence is TGTGCCAGTAGTATAGACAGGGCGAACACCGGGGAGCTGTTTTTT.

The rearrangement joins TRBV30 to TRBJ2-1, with TRBD1 matching over 9 bases. V lost 2 bases to trimming and J lost 7 bases; unmatched junction nucleotides: 9. This CDR3 contains 15 residues. CDR1 and CDR2 (germline): GTSNPN, SVGIG (reference sequence). The CDR3 loop is CAWSLTGGAVNEQFF. DNA for the CDR3: TGTGCCTGGAGTCTAACAGGGGGCGCGGTGAATGAGCAGTTCTTC.

V and J are TRBV7-6 and TRBJ1-1; a possible D gene is TRBD1 (5 bases). The V gene lost 2 bases and the J gene lost 1 base, with 5 bases spanning the gap. The CDR3 has 13 residues. CDR1 is SGHVS and CDR2 is FNYEAQ in the germline V gene. The CDR3 DNA sequence: TGTGCCAGCAGCTTAACAGGGAACACTGAAGCTTTCTTT. This translates into CASSLTGNTEAFF.